A single sample is the source of the 14 T cell receptor beta chains below, sequenced in a study of blood T cell repertoires in COVID-19. Using immunoSEQ multiplex PCR, the repertoire was profiled, and TCRdb retains in-frame clones only, with some absent. Here the sample spans 120,000 or so clones, 55% to 75% being singletons. Sequenced sample: peripheral blood. Source of these receptors: an older woman with acute or convalescent COVID-19.

The chain is built from TRBV6-2 or TRBV6-3 and TRBJ2-3, with a weak D call TRBD2 (5 bases). This CDR3 region has 15 residues. Germline V CDR1 and CDR2: MNHEY, SVGEGT. V was trimmed by 2 bases and J by 2 bases, leaving 11 bases between them. The CDR3 protein is CASSYVDYFTDTQYF. DNA for the CDR3: TGTGCCAGCAGTTACGTTGACTATTTCACAGATACGCAGTATTTT.

In its sample, this clone was seen a few times. The junction and the germline gene differ at one end; a read error may be behind it. The CDR3 loop reads CASSPDTSNNSPLHF. CDR3 coding DNA: TGTGCCAGCAGTCCTGACACCTCCAATAATTCACCCCTCCACTTT. V usage is TRBV5-6 and J usage is TRBJ1-6; no definite D call. CDR1 SGHDT and CDR2 YYEEEE come from the germline V gene. This CDR3 is 15 amino acids long.

The chain links TRBV6-6 to TRBJ2-1; 9 nucleotides align to TRBD2. This CDR3 region has 14 residues. The V segment lost 6 bases and the J segment 6 bases; nucleotides outside the gene matches: 6. The germline V gene has CDR1 MNHNY and CDR2 SVGAGI (reference sequence). CDR3 in DNA: TGTGCCAGCAGGCCGGGACTAGCAGGCAATGAGCAGTTCTTC. Its translation is CASRPGLAGNEQFF.

This chain links TRBV6-2 or TRBV6-3 with TRBJ2-5; 9 nucleotides line up with TRBD1. CDR1 and CDR2 from the germline V gene are MNHEY and SVGEGT. This CDR3 region has 14 residues. V shed 5 bases, J shed 5 bases, and the junction held 6 bases outside the gene matches. CDR3 in DNA: TGTGCCAGCAGTCCAGGGACAGGGAGGGAGACCCAGTACTTC. It is translated as CASSPGTGRETQYF.

A few counts support this clone. The V and J genes are TRBV30 and TRBJ2-7; perhaps TRBD1 as D (6 bases). Trimming shortened V by 3 bases and J by 3 bases, and 15 bases separated the two germline ends. CDR3 size: 14 residues. Per the germline V gene, CDR1 is GTSNPN and CDR2 is SVGIG (reference sequence). The CDR3 coding sequence is TGTGCCTGGAGCCGTAAATCAGGGGACTACGAGCAGTACTTC. Its protein product is CAWSRKSGDYEQYF.

The CDR3 sequence: CASSFTSAITGELFF. The CDR3 nucleotides are TGTGCCAGCAGCTTTACTAGCGCAATCACCGGGGAGCTGTTTTTT. The rearrangement uses TRBV9 and TRBJ2-2, with 7 bases that match TRBD2. The CDR3 is made up of 15 amino acids. The germline V gene has CDR1 SGDLS and CDR2 YYNGEE. V lost 4 bases and J lost 4; bases outside the gene matches: 7.

This clone was seen only once. The chain is built from TRBV6-5 and TRBJ1-1; no reliable D call. The CDR3 has 15 residues. CDR1 and CDR2 from the germline V gene are MNHEY and SVGAGI. V was cut by 6 bases and J by 1 base, with 15 bases left in between. This CDR3 reads CASSRPDFPNTEAFF. The CDR3 DNA is TGTGCCAGCAGCCGCCCGGACTTCCCGAACACTGAAGCTTTCTTT.

This clone has a handful of counts. This chain links TRBV30 with TRBJ1-1, with a weak D call TRBD1 (6 bases). The CDR3 consists of 16 residues. The germline V gene encodes CDR1 GTSNPN and CDR2 SVGIG (reference sequence). Trimming left V 3 bases short and J 3 bases short, with 20 bases between. The CDR3 spells CAWRIYRVSTHTEAFF. CDR3 DNA sequence: TGTGCCTGGAGGATCTACAGGGTATCCACACACACTGAAGCTTTCTTT.

This sequence joins TRBV7-3 and TRBJ1-3; D not resolved. Germline CDR1 SGHTA, CDR2 FQGTGA. CDR3 length equals 15 residues. V lost 2 bases and J lost 3, with 11 bases in between. The CDR3 DNA reads TGTGCCAGCAGCTTAGATGCGGGATTTGGAAACACCATATATTTT. Its translation: CASSLDAGFGNTIYF.

This clone was picked up many times. The chain carries TRBV5-1 and TRBJ2-7, with D hard to call. The CDR3 is 14 amino acids. The ends were cut back, 0 bases at V and 0 bases at J, with 7 bases in the middle. CDR1 and CDR2 from the germline V gene are SGHRS and YFSETQ. CDR3 region: CASSLGVDSYEQYF. The CDR3 nucleotides are TGCGCCAGCAGCTTGGGAGTCGACTCCTACGAGCAGTACTTC.

The chain combines TRBV5-6 with TRBJ2-7; 8 nucleotides agree with TRBD2. There are 13 residues in the CDR3. With V trimmed by 3 bases and J by 4 bases, 3 bases remained unmatched. Germline V lookup: CDR1 SGHDT, CDR2 YYEEEE. Here the CDR3 reads CASSWTSRYEQYF. DNA for the CDR3: TGTGCCAGCAGCTGGACTAGCCGTTACGAGCAGTACTTC.

V gene TRBV15 combines with J gene TRBJ1-2, with 12 bases identical to TRBD1. The V gene's germline CDR1 is LNHNV and CDR2 YYDKDF (reference sequence). Trimming removed 3 bases from V and 4 bases from J; junction bases left unmatched: 3. This CDR3 is built from 15 residues. Written as DNA, the CDR3 is TGTGCCACCAGCAGGGGACAGGGGGCAATCTATGGCTACACCTTC. This gives the protein CATSRGQGAIYGYTF.

The chain employs TRBV28 and TRBJ1-5, with D perhaps matching TRBD1 (5 bases). Germline lookup yields CDR1 MDHEN and CDR2 SYDVKM. With 8 bases removed from V and 5 bases from J, the gap between germline ends came to 13 bases. This CDR3 has 13 residues. In DNA form, the CDR3 reads TGTGCCAGCCTTGGGGCAGGGTATCAGCCCCAGCATTTT. Protein sequence: CASLGAGYQPQHF.

V gene TRBV28 combines with J gene TRBJ2-5; 8 bases match TRBD1. V lost 6 bases to trimming and J lost 2 bases; unmatched junction nucleotides: 8. Germline CDR1 reads MDHEN; CDR2 reads SYDVKM. This CDR3 is 15 amino acids long. The CDR3 sequence is CASSGQGNSQETQYF. The CDR3 bases are TGTGCCAGCAGCGGACAGGGAAACTCGCAAGAGACCCAGTACTTC.